These T cell receptor beta chains were read from a single sample in a study of T cell repertoires in cytomegalovirus infection. TCRdb independently ran MiXCR on the reads; one entry per CDR3 protein. This sample carries fewer than 850,000 distinct CDR3 sequences, just under 30% of them seen once, and the ten largest clones take about 12%. These receptors lack a known antigen. The source was cultured CD8+ T cells from PBMCs, collected from culture after CMV antigen stimulation. The receptors here all came from a human donor in good health (CMV status not recorded). Some clones in this sample may be carry-over from other donors' samples. The CDR3 runs from the conserved cysteine through the conserved F or W. D genes are given only for firm matches. A clone size is listed for some rows: how often the clone was seen (once, few, many), or a class if it is expanded.

>-|TRBV11-3|TRBJ2-5|few
TGTGCCAGCAGCTTAGCCCCCGGACAAGAGACCCAGTACTTC
CASSLAPGQETQYF
>TRBD1|TRBV6-2/TRBV6-3|TRBJ1-1|few
TGTGCCAGCACTTGGGACAGTTTGAACACTGAAGCTTTCTTT
CASTWDSLNTEAFF
>TRBD1|TRBV7-6|TRBJ2-1|-
TGTGCCAGCAGCGCTCCGGGACAGGCTGGGAATGAGCAGTTCTTC
CASSAPGQAGNEQFF
>-|TRBV2|TRBJ2-2|-
TGTGCCAGCAGTGAACGACTGCTGAACACCGGGGAGCTGTTTTTT
CASSERLLNTGELFF
>TRBD1|TRBV6-1|TRBJ1-1|-
TGTGCCAGCAGTTACGGGGGACAGTTGAACACTGAAGCTTTCTTT
CASSYGGQLNTEAFF
>-|TRBV10-2|TRBJ1-2|few
TGCGCCAGCAGTGAGTCAATGGGGGGCTACACCTTC
CASSESMGGYTF
>TRBD1|TRBV12-3/TRBV12-4|TRBJ1-5|-
TGTGCCAGCAGTTTACGACAGGGCATCTCCAATCATCGGCAGCCCCAGCATTTT
CASSLRQGISNHRQPQHF
>-|TRBV12-3/TRBV12-4|TRBJ1-2|-
TGTGCCAGCAGTCCCGAGGGGGTTTCTGGCTACACCTTC
CASSPEGVSGYTF
>-|TRBV19|TRBJ2-5|few
TGTGCCAGTAACCTTGTTTGGGGGCTGGAAGAGACCCAGTACTTC
CASNLVWGLEETQYF
>-|TRBV19|TRBJ1-1|few
TGTGCCACCTGTGTGGGCCCGAACACTGAAGCTTTCTTT
CATCVGPNTEAFF
>-|TRBV7-9|TRBJ1-5|few
TGTGCCAGCAGCTCTGATCGGGGCGCAGGCAATCAGCCCCAGCATTTT
CASSSDRGAGNQPQHF
>-|TRBV19|TRBJ2-1|-
TGTGCCAGTACCCCGGGCCTACAGGGCTACAATGAGCAGTTCTTC
CASTPGLQGYNEQFF
>TRBD1|TRBV6-6|TRBJ1-1|few
TGTGCCAGCAGATACACAGGGGTAGAGGCTTTCTTT
CASRYTGVEAFF
>-|TRBV29-1|TRBJ2-7|-
TGCAGCGTTGAAGATCATGGGCAGGGGAAGGAGTACGAGCAGTACTTC
CSVEDHGQGKEYEQYF
>TRBD2|TRBV9|TRBJ2-3|-
TGTGCCAGCAGCGTAAGGACTAGCGGGGGGACAGATACGCAGTATTTT
CASSVRTSGGTDTQYF
>TRBD2|TRBV12-3/TRBV12-4|TRBJ2-1|few
TGTGCCAGCAGTATGGGACTAGCGGTTCTCTACAATGAGCAGTTCTTC
CASSMGLAVLYNEQFF
>-|TRBV4-1|TRBJ2-2|-
TGCGCCAGCAGCCCGGGACCCGGGGGCACCGGGGAGCTGTTTTTT
CASSPGPGGTGELFF
>-|TRBV25-1|TRBJ1-2|-
TGTGCCAGCAGTGGCGGCGGGACCCATTATGGCTACACCTTC
CASSGGGTHYGYTF
>-|TRBV27|TRBJ2-2|-
TGTGCCAGCAGTTTGACGGTCACCGGGGAGCTGTTTTTT
CASSLTVTGELFF
>-|TRBV7-3|TRBJ1-1|few
TGTGCCAGCAGCTTAACAGGCCAGGCGGCTTTCTTT
CASSLTGQAAFF
>-|TRBV2|TRBJ2-3|once
TGTGCCAGCAGTGAGATGTCACTAGCAGGGGGAGATACGCAGTATTTT
CASSEMSLAGGDTQYF
>-|TRBV11-3|TRBJ2-3|-
TGTGCCAGCAGCTTTCCCGGGGCAGATACGCAGTATTTT
CASSFPGADTQYF
>-|TRBV12-3/TRBV12-4|TRBJ1-1|-
TGTGGCAGCAGTTTAGTCCTGAACACTGAAGCTTTCTTT
CGSSLVLNTEAFF
>TRBD2|TRBV27|TRBJ2-7|-
TGTGCCAGCAGTCCGGGAGTAGCGGGGTCCTCCGAGCAGTACTTC
CASSPGVAGSSEQYF
>TRBD1|TRBV27|TRBJ1-2|few
TGTGCCAGCAGTTCCACCGGGGACAGAAATGGCTACACCTTC
CASSSTGDRNGYTF
>-|TRBV7-9|TRBJ1-2|many
TGTGCCAGCAGCTTAGGGTGGACAGTCGATGGCTACACCTTC
CASSLGWTVDGYTF
>TRBD2|TRBV10-3|TRBJ2-1|-
TGTGCCATCAAACTAGCGGGGGAACCATACAATGAGCAGTTCTTC
CAIKLAGEPYNEQFF
>-|TRBV27|TRBJ2-2|few
TGTGCCAGCAGAAAGGGGGGCGGGGAGCTGTTTTTT
CASRKGGGELFF
>-|TRBV7-3|TRBJ1-2|-
TGTGCCAGCAGCGGGGACGGAAACTATGGCTACACCTTC
CASSGDGNYGYTF
>TRBD1|TRBV15|TRBJ1-2|-
TGTGCCACCAGCAACAGGGGCGAAAACTATGGCTACACCTTC
CATSNRGENYGYTF
>TRBD1|TRBV10-3|TRBJ2-2|-
TGTGCCATCAGTGAGCCGGGACAGGGTATCGGGGAGCTGTTTTTT
CAISEPGQGIGELFF
>-|TRBV4-1|TRBJ1-1|few
TGCGCCAGCAGCCAATCCGCATTGACCATGAACACTGAAGCTTTCTTT
CASSQSALTMNTEAFF
>TRBD2|TRBV11-2|TRBJ2-5|-
TGTGCCAGCAGCTTCTTTCGGGGGAGGGTAGAGTTAGAGACCCAGTACTTC
CASSFFRGRVELETQYF
>-|TRBV25-1|TRBJ1-2|few
TGTGCCAGCAGTGCCGGGGGGTCCCTTAACTATGGCTACACCTTC
CASSAGGSLNYGYTF
>TRBD2|TRBV12-3/TRBV12-4|TRBJ2-3|many
TGTGCCAGCAGAGGTAGCGGGGGGCCAGATACGCAGTATTTT
CASRGSGGPDTQYF
>-|TRBV29-1|TRBJ2-2|-
TGCAGCGTTGAATACAGGGTTCCCGGGGAGCTGTTTTTT
CSVEYRVPGELFF
>-|TRBV7-2|TRBJ2-5|many
TGTGCCAGCAGCCTCCTATCGGGTTATCAGGAGACCCAGTACTTC
CASSLLSGYQETQYF
>-|TRBV18|TRBJ2-2|-
TGTGCCAGCTCACCACCCCAGCGGTTAGACACCGGGGAGCTGTTTTTT
CASSPPQRLDTGELFF
>-|TRBV9|TRBJ1-1|-
TGTGCCAGCAGCGTAGGGGAGGGGAACACTGAAGCTTTCTTT
CASSVGEGNTEAFF
>-|TRBV29-1|TRBJ2-1|-
TGCAGCGTTGTCGATCCAAATGAGCAGTTCTTC
CSVVDPNEQFF
>-|TRBV4-3|TRBJ2-1|few
TGCGCCAGCAGCCAGACTAGGGCCTACAATGAGCAGTTCTTC
CASSQTRAYNEQFF
>TRBD2|TRBV7-7|TRBJ2-3|few
TGTGCTAGCAGCCCCAGCGGGGGGACTCCCACAGATACGCAGTATTTT
CASSPSGGTPTDTQYF
>-|TRBV5-6|TRBJ1-3|few
TGTGCCATTTCCAGGAACTCTGGAAACACCATATATTTT
CAISRNSGNTIYF
>TRBD2|TRBV7-9|TRBJ2-2|-
TGTGCCAGCAGCATGACTAGCGGGGGGCCGAACACCGGGGAGCTGTTTTTT
CASSMTSGGPNTGELFF